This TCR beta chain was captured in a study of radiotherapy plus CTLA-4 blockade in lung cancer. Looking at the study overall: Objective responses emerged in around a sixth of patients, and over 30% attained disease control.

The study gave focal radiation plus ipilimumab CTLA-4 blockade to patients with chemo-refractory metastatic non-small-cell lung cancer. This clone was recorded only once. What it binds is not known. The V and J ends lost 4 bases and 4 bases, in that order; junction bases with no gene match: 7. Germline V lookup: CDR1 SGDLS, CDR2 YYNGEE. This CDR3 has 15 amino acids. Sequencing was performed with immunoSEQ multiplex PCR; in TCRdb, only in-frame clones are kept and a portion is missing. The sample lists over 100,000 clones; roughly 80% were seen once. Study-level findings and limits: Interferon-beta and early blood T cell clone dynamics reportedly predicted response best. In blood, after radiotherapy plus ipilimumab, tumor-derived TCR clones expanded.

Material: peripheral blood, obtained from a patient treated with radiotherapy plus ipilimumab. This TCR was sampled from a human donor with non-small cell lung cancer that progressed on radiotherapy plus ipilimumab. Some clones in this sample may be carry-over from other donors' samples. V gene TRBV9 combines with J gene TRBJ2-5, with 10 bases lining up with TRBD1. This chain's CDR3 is CASSTRTGGGETQYF. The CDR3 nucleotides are TGTGCCAGCAGCACCCGGACAGGGGGGGGAGAGACCCAGTACTTC.